The entry below describes one T cell receptor beta chain. These data originate in a study of identical twins. The ends were cut back, 5 bases at V and 2 bases at J, with 6 bases in the middle. This CDR3 has 12 residues. Germline CDR1 and CDR2: ENHRY and SYGVKD. After template switching added a universal primer site, the resulting cDNA carried unique molecular identifiers. TCRdb recomputed calls from the 5' RACE reads with MiXCR, one row per CDR3 protein. The table includes roughly 750,000 distinct CDR3 sequences, approximately 21% detected once. These data also formed part of another study, on T cells expressing NK-cell markers. That source adds: Several donors' CD3+CD56-NKG2C+ cells were dominated by the same clonotypes.

The sequenced sample was PBMCs. The receptor's source is a woman between 18 and 29 years old in good health. This chain joins TRBV10-3 and TRBJ1-1; unclear D gene. In DNA, the CDR3 is TGTGCCATCAGTAGAGATAACACTGAAGCTTTCTTT. Translated: CAISRDNTEAFF.